These T cell receptor beta chains were read from a single sample in a study of monozygotic twins with inflammatory bowel disease. After re-calling the 5' RACE reads, TCRdb lists one entry per CDR3 protein, DNA absent. In total, the table holds approximately 400,000 distinct CDR3 sequences. Sequenced sample: blood. The receptors here all came from a human donor with ulcerative colitis or Crohn's disease, or a healthy co-twin of an affected twin (not recorded which). CDR3s include the opening cysteine and the closing phenylalanine or tryptophan.

V	J	CDR3
TRBV29-1	TRBJ1-2	CSAGQLNYGYTF
TRBV7-2	TRBJ2-2	CASSLVSGGYTGELFF
TRBV27	TRBJ2-7	CASSFYPSYEQYF
TRBV15	TRBJ2-1	CATSRVLGEQFF
TRBV7-9	TRBJ1-5	CASSSFRQGPTQPQHF
TRBV12-3/TRBV12-4	TRBJ1-2	CASSFQDRGSNGYTF
TRBV5-1	TRBJ2-6	CASSTTGEDVLTF
TRBV9	TRBJ1-1	CASSVGIGTGARGTEAFF
TRBV12-3/TRBV12-4	TRBJ1-5	CASSMDRGRQPQHF
TRBV28	TRBJ2-1	CASSPPGHPSYNEQFF
TRBV3-1	TRBJ2-1	CASSQVVGGDEQFF
TRBV15	TRBJ2-7	CATSMQPGTTYEQYF
TRBV5-1	TRBJ2-3	CASSLDTGTDTQYF
TRBV19	TRBJ2-3	CASSKRTDTQYF
TRBV29-1	TRBJ2-3	CSVEERPAGQYF
TRBV5-1	TRBJ2-3	CASNMGLLRTDTQYF
TRBV18	TRBJ2-1	CASSPPSRGLMDEQFF
TRBV6-6	TRBJ2-3	CASSYGGTDTQYF
TRBV20-1	TRBJ2-1	CSAKSGSYNEQFF
TRBV6-5	TRBJ2-7	CASSYSSAYSYEQYF
TRBV20-1	TRBJ2-7	CSAYTKSSPYEQYF
TRBV24-1	TRBJ2-1	CATSNYMGQGLGDEQFF
TRBV19	TRBJ2-3	CASRRRSSTDTQYF
TRBV4-1	TRBJ2-2	CASSPHPTGYENTGELFF
TRBV7-9	TRBJ2-2	CASSLTESGELFF
TRBV20-1	TRBJ2-1	CSSPPPGLASNEQFF
TRBV19	TRBJ1-2	CASSIDTENYGYTF
TRBV5-4	TRBJ1-6	CASSPPGRLGDSPLHF
TRBV7-8	TRBJ2-2	CASSQPAGDPNTGELFF
TRBV5-1	TRBJ2-2	CASSRVEAGELFF
TRBV9	TRBJ2-2	CASSVNARDTGELFF
TRBV5-4	TRBJ1-1	CASSSGGSYAEAFF
TRBV5-1	TRBJ2-1	CASSPQAGTGINEQFF